Below are 28 T cell receptor beta chains sequenced from a single sample in a study of blood T cell repertoires in COVID-19. Profiling relied on immunoSEQ multiplex PCR, and the TCRdb table lists in-frame clones only, not all of them. The sample includes some 340,000 clones, 85% of them seen just once. Sequencing used peripheral blood. The source is a young woman with acute or convalescent COVID-19.

The rearrangement uses TRBV2 and TRBJ2-2; 9 bases agree with TRBD1. The CDR3 contains 16 residues. The germline gives CDR1 SNHLY, CDR2 FYNNEI. J lost 4 bases, V lost 5 bases, and 8 bases had no gene match. The CDR3 DNA sequence: TGTGCCAGCAGTTATTCTGGGACAGGGTCCACCGGGGAGCTGTTTTTT. Translating it yields CASSYSGTGSTGELFF.

The rearrangement joins TRBV30 to TRBJ1-5; D unresolved. Trimming stripped 0 bases from V and 4 bases from J, with 7 bases between. In germline, CDR1 is GTSNPN, CDR2 SVGIG (reference sequence). The CDR3 is 13 residues long. CDR3 in amino acids: CAWSVLINQPQHF. CDR3 sequence (DNA): TGTGCCTGGAGTGTACTGATAAATCAGCCCCAGCATTTT.

CDR3 DNA sequence: TGTGCCAGCAGCCCTAATCGGGGGTTTGGGGCCAACGTCCTGACTTTC. This gives the protein CASSPNRGFGANVLTF. The chain employs TRBV11-1 and TRBJ2-6, with D perhaps matching TRBD2 (6 bases). The germline V and J ends were trimmed by 5 bases and 3 bases, with 14 bases remaining between them. The CDR3 is 16 amino acids. Germline CDR1 and CDR2: SGHAT and FQDESV (reference sequence). Filled out from reference TRBV11-1 and TRBJ2-6, the complete variable domain reads EAEVAQSPRYKITEKSQAVAFWCDPISGHATLYWYRQILGQGPELLVQFQDESVVDDSQLPKDRFSAERLKGVDSTLKIQPAELGDSAMYLCASSPNRGFGANVLTFGAGSRLTVL.

On this clone: Other DNA sequences in this specimen translate into the identical CDR3. The V and J genes are TRBV7-3 and TRBJ2-2; 7 nucleotides match TRBD2. This CDR3 is 14 amino acids long. Germline trimming cut 0 bases from V and 5 bases from J; bases unmatched to any gene: 0. CDR1 is SGHTA, CDR2 FQGTGA, per germline. The CDR3 coding sequence is TGTGCCAGCAGCTTAACTAGCGGGACCGGGGAGCTGTTTTTT. It specifies CASSLTSGTGELFF.

The rearrangement joins TRBV28 to TRBJ2-4, with TRBD1 matching over 8 bases. Looked up from germline, CDR1 is MDHEN and CDR2 is SYDVKM. This CDR3 comprises 17 residues. V lost 5 bases and J lost 0; bases outside the gene matches: 9. CDR3 sequence: CASSPPGTGLAKNIQYF. CDR3 coding DNA: TGTGCCAGCAGTCCCCCCGGGACAGGCTTAGCCAAAAACATTCAGTACTTC.

This clone was observed a handful of times. The chain combines TRBV5-1 with TRBJ2-7; 16 bases agree with TRBD2. The CDR3 totals 16 residues. Trimming took 4 bases from V and 5 from J; bases not matched to a gene: 6. Per germline, CDR1 SGHRS and CDR2 YFSETQ. In nucleotides, the CDR3 is TGCGCCAGCAGCCGCGGGACTAGCGGGGGGGCCGACGAGCAGTACTTC. The encoded protein is CASSRGTSGGADEQYF.

The chain has TRBV6-2 or TRBV6-3 and TRBJ2-1, with 10 positions matching TRBD2. V shed 1 base and J 3 bases; nucleotides not matched to a gene: 9. CDR3 length equals 18 residues. Germline CDR1 MNHEY, CDR2 SVGEGT. The CDR3 DNA is TGTGCCAGCAGTTACTTCGGGGAGCGGGGGGGCCACTACAATGAGCAGTTCTTC. Its protein product is CASSYFGERGGHYNEQFF.

The gene calls are TRBV27 and TRBJ1-6; D unclear. The V gene lost 3 bases and the J gene lost 8 bases, with 14 bases spanning the gap. Germline CDR1 and CDR2: MNHEY and SMNVEV (reference sequence). CDR3 length: 15 amino acids. The chain's CDR3 is CASSFTVTSDSPLHF. The CDR3 bases are TGTGCCAGCAGTTTTACAGTAACATCCGATTCACCCCTCCACTTT.

This chain connects TRBV27 to TRBJ2-7; TRBD2 might be the D (5 bases). This CDR3 has 15 amino acids. The V end lost 3 bases, the J end lost 9 bases, and 21 bases lay between the germline ends. Germline CDR1 reads MNHEY; CDR2 reads SMNVEV (reference sequence). This chain's CDR3 is CASSFGSGMGSVQYF. CDR3 nucleotide sequence: TGTGCCAGCAGTTTTGGTTCGGGAATGGGGTCCGTGCAGTACTTC.

The chain employs TRBV15 and TRBJ2-1, with D perhaps TRBD2 (6 bases). V was shortened by 5 bases and J by 7 bases, with 15 bases between the two germline ends. The germline gives CDR1 LNHNV, CDR2 YYDKDF (reference sequence). The length of the CDR3 is 14 residues. CDR3 region: CATSYGSNSNEQFF. DNA of the CDR3: TGTGCCACCAGCTACGGGAGTAACTCGAATGAGCAGTTCTTC.

On this clone: The sample holds other DNA sequences that translate to the same CDR3. This chain uses TRBV19 with TRBJ1-1; no clear D gene. Germline loops: CDR1 LNHDA, CDR2 SQIVND (reference sequence). The CDR3 length is 11 residues. Trimming cost V 4 bases and J 3 bases, with 3 bases left between them. CDR3 protein: CASSTYTEAFF. CDR3 in DNA: TGTGCCAGTAGTACATACACTGAAGCTTTCTTT.

The chain carries TRBV5-1 and TRBJ2-5, with TRBD1 matching over 7 bases. This CDR3 region has 14 residues. Trimming at V came to 4 bases and at J to 2 bases, leaving 5 bases not matched to a gene. Per germline, CDR1 SGHRS and CDR2 YFSETQ. The CDR3 loop is CASSPGQVQETQYF. The CDR3 DNA sequence: TGCGCCAGCAGCCCTGGACAGGTACAAGAGACCCAGTACTTC.

This chain joins TRBV19 and TRBJ1-1; unclear D gene. V gave up 9 bases and J gave up 1 base, with 9 bases separating them. This CDR3 spans 12 amino acids. Germline V gene lookup returns CDR1 LNHDA and CDR2 SQIVND (reference sequence). For the CDR3, the DNA is TGTGCCAGCTTAGACTGGAACACTGAAGCTTTCTTT. Amino acid sequence: CASLDWNTEAFF.

The rearrangement uses TRBV6-5 and TRBJ2-7, with a weak D call TRBD2 (5 bases). The CDR3 loop spans 15 amino acids. The germline V gene has CDR1 MNHEY and CDR2 SVGAGI. V was shortened by 2 bases and J by 6 bases, with 17 bases between the two germline ends. The CDR3 sequence is CASSYGPEGLVEQYF. In DNA form, the CDR3 reads TGTGCCAGCAGTTACGGTCCAGAGGGTCTTGTCGAGCAGTACTTC.

This sequence joins TRBV24-1 and TRBJ2-1, with 7 nucleotides matching TRBD1. V gave up 3 bases and J gave up 4 bases; unmatched junction bases: 8. This CDR3 contains 16 residues. Looked up from germline, CDR1 is KGHDR and CDR2 is SFDVKD. The CDR3 nucleotides read TGTGCCACCAGTGATCCCCGGGACAGCCTGTACAATGAGCAGTTCTTC. It encodes CATSDPRDSLYNEQFF.

V is TRBV7-8 and J is TRBJ2-7; tentative D call: TRBD1 (6 bases). The CDR3 has 13 residues. Germline CDR1 reads SGHVS; CDR2 reads FQNEAQ. Trimming took off 9 bases at V and 3 bases at J, with 15 bases between the two ends. CDR3 sequence: CASAIGQHYEQYF. The CDR3 DNA reads as TGTGCCAGTGCGATCGGACAGCACTACGAGCAGTACTTC.

The genes are TRBV19 and TRBJ1-1, with 11 bases fitting TRBD1. CDR1 is LNHDA, CDR2 SQIVND, per germline (reference sequence). CDR3 length equals 17 residues. Germline trimming cut 4 bases from V and 11 bases from J; bases unmatched to any gene: 18. The CDR3 sequence: CASSKVVLGTGGLNAFF. The CDR3 DNA follows: TGTGCCAGTAGTAAGGTCGTTCTTGGGACAGGGGGGCTGAACGCTTTCTTT.

This chain links TRBV28 with TRBJ2-7; D is unclear. Germline CDR1 reads MDHEN; CDR2 reads SYDVKM. CDR3 length: 15 residues. V was clipped by 5 bases and J by 7 bases, with 21 bases between them. CDR3 bases: TGTGCCAGCAGTCCCTACCCCGATCCTCCCCGAGAGCAGTACTTC. This gives the protein CASSPYPDPPREQYF.

The chain combines TRBV5-6 with TRBJ1-2; no firm D call. This CDR3 is 15 amino acids long. CDR1 SGHDT and CDR2 YYEEEE come from the germline V gene. V shed 4 bases and J shed 6 bases, with 19 bases lying between them. The CDR3 DNA sequence: TGTGCCAGCAGCCGTCAGCGAAGAGTGTTACATGGCTACACCTTC. Residues: CASSRQRRVLHGYTF.

This rearrangement joins TRBV4-2 to TRBJ2-1; 11 nucleotides line up with TRBD2. V was pared by 1 base and J by 7 bases, with 12 bases of the junction left unmatched. Looked up from germline, CDR1 is LGHNA and CDR2 is YNFKEQ. This CDR3 is 18 amino acids long. The DNA for the CDR3 is TGTGCCAGCAGCCAAGCCCCCCCCGGGACTAGCGGCGGGAATGAGCAGTTCTTC. This gives the protein CASSQAPPGTSGGNEQFF.

The chain links TRBV2 to TRBJ2-3; TRBD1 aligns across 7 bases. CDR1 is SNHLY and CDR2 is FYNNEI in the germline V gene. CDR3 length equals 14 residues. J lost 2 bases, V lost 8 bases, and 7 bases had no gene match. The CDR3 nucleotides are TGTGCCAGCCCTAGACAGGGTGCCACAGATACGCAGTATTTT. This encodes CASPRQGATDTQYF.

This chain joins TRBV18 and TRBJ2-7, with 14 bases identical to TRBD2. This CDR3 has 16 amino acids. The germline gives CDR1 KGHSH, CDR2 LQKENI. V was pared by 0 bases and J by 6 bases, with 4 bases of the junction left unmatched. The CDR3 DNA reads as TGTGCCAGCTCACCACCCGGGACTAGCGGGAGTTCCGAGCAGTACTTC. Amino acid sequence: CASSPPGTSGSSEQYF.

The rearrangement links TRBV18 to TRBJ1-5; maybe TRBD1 (5 bases). Germline values: CDR1 KGHSH, CDR2 LQKENI. V dropped 2 bases and J dropped 5 bases, with 10 bases sitting between them. The CDR3 is made up of 14 amino acids. In DNA form, the CDR3 reads TGTGCCAGCTCACCAAGCGGGGCAGATCAGCCCCAGCATTTT. Protein: CASSPSGADQPQHF.

This clone was seen only a few times. The chain carries TRBV7-2 and TRBJ1-6, with D possibly TRBD1 on 6 matching bases. Germline CDR1 reads SGHTA; CDR2 reads FQGNSA. V was shortened by 5 bases and J by 6 bases, with 11 bases between the two germline ends. This CDR3 contains 14 residues. This CDR3 reads CASSDDRSNSPLHF. CDR3 bases: TGTGCCAGCAGCGATGACAGGTCTAATTCACCCCTCCACTTT.

This rearrangement joins TRBV12-3 or TRBV12-4 to TRBJ2-3; D unresolved. The V end lost 7 bases, the J end lost 3 bases, and 5 bases lay between the germline ends. There are 11 residues in the CDR3. The CDR3 region has the DNA TGTGCCAGCACCAGTACAGATACGCAGTATTTT. Amino acids: CASTSTDTQYF.

The CDR3 is CATSDWDRGDEQFF. The CDR3 region has the DNA TGTGCCACCAGTGATTGGGACAGGGGCGATGAGCAGTTCTTC. The J gene is TRBJ2-1, the V gene TRBV24-1; 10 bases are shared with TRBD1. CDR1 KGHDR and CDR2 SFDVKD come from the germline V gene. J lost 8 bases, V lost 2 bases, and 2 bases had no gene match. CDR3 size: 14 residues.

The chain joins TRBV10-3 to TRBJ2-5; TRBD2 is a possible D gene (5 bases). Germline CDR1 is ENHRY and CDR2 is SYGVKD. This CDR3 is built from 15 residues. With 5 bases removed from V and 3 bases from J, the gap between germline ends came to 16 bases. CDR3 protein: CAISSSRDGEETQYF. CDR3 DNA sequence: TGTGCCATCAGTTCCTCCCGAGACGGGGAAGAGACCCAGTACTTC.

The V and J genes are TRBV4-2 and TRBJ2-1; tentatively, D is TRBD1 (6 bases). Between the trimmed V and J ends, which lost 2 bases and 3 bases, there was a span of 26 bases. The CDR3 covers 20 residues. CDR1 is LGHNA, CDR2 YNFKEQ, per germline. The CDR3 DNA is TGTGCCAGCAGCCAACTTAGGACGGGCGTGCCTGGGGGCGGCTACAATGAGCAGTTCTTC. Amino acids: CASSQLRTGVPGGGYNEQFF.